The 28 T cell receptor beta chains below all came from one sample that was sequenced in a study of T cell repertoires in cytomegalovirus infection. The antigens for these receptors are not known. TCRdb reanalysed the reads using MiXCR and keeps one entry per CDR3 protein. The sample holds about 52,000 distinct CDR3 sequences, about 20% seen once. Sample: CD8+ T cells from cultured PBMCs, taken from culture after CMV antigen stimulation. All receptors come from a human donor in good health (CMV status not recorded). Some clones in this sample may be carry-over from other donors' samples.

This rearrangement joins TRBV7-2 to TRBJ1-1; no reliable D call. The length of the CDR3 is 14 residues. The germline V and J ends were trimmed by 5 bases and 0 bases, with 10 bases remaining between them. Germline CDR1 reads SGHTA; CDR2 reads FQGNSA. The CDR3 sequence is CASSVTCMNTEAFF. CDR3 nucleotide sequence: TGTGCCAGCAGCGTCACATGTATGAACACTGAAGCTTTCTTT. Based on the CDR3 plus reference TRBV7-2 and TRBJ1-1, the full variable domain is GAGVSQSPSNKVTEKGKDVELRCDPISGHTALYWYRQSLGQGLEFLIYFQGNSAPDKSGLPSDRFSAERTGGSVSTLTIQRTQQEDSAVYLCASSVTCMNTEAFFGQGTRLTVV.

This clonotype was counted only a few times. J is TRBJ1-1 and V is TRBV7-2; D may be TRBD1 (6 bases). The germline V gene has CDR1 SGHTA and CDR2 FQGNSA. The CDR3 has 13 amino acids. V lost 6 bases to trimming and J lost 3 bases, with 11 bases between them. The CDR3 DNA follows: TGTGCCAGCAGTTGGGGGCTGGACACTGAAGCTTTCTTT. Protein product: CASSWGLDTEAFF. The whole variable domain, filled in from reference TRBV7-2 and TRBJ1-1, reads GAGVSQSPSNKVTEKGKDVELRCDPISGHTALYWYRQSLGQGLEFLIYFQGNSAPDKSGLPSDRFSAERTGGSVSTLTIQRTQQEDSAVYLCASSWGLDTEAFFGQGTRLTVV.

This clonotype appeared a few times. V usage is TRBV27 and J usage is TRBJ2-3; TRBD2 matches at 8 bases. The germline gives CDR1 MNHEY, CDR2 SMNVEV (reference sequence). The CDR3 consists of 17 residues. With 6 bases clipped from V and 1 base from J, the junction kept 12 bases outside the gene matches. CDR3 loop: CASRPREGHLGTDTQYF. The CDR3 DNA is TGTGCCAGCAGACCTCGGGAGGGCCATTTGGGCACAGATACGCAGTATTTT.

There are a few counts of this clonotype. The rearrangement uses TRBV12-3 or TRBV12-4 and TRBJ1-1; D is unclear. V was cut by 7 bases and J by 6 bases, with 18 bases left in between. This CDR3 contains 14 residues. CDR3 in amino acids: CASTDTRDGAEAFF. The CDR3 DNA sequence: TGTGCCAGCACCGACACCCGTGATGGGGCTGAAGCTTTCTTT.

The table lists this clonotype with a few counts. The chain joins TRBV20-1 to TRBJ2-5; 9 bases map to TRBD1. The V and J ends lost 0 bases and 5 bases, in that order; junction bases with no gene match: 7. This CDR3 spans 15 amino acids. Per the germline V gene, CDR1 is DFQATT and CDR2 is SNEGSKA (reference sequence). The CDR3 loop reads CSAREHRGRKETQYF. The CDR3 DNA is TGCAGTGCTAGAGAGCACAGGGGGCGCAAGGAGACCCAGTACTTC.

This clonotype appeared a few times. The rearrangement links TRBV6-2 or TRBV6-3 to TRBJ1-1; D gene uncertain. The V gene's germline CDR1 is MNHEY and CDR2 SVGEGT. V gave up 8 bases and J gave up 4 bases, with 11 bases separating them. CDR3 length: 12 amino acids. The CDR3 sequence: CASSRTGTEAFF. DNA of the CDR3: TGTGCCAGCTCCAGGACTGGCACTGAAGCTTTCTTT.

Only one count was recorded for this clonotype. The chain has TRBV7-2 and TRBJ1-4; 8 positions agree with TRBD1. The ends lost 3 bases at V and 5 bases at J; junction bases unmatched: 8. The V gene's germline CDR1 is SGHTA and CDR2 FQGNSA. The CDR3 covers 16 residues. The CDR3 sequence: CASSFTSRGLNEKLFF. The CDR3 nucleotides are TGTGCCAGCAGCTTTACTTCCAGGGGGCTAAATGAAAAACTGTTTTTT.

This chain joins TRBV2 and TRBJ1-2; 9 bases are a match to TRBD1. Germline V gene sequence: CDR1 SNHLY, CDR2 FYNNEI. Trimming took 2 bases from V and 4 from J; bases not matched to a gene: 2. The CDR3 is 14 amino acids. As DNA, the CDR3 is TGTGCCAGCAGTGAAACAGGGGGCACCTATGGCTACACCTTC. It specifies CASSETGGTYGYTF.

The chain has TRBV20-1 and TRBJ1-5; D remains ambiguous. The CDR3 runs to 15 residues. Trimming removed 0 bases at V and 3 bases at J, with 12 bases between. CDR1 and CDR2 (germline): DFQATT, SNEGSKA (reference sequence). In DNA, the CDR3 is TGCAGTGCTAGAGATCTAAGAGGTCTCAATCAGCCCCAGCATTTT. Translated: CSARDLRGLNQPQHF.

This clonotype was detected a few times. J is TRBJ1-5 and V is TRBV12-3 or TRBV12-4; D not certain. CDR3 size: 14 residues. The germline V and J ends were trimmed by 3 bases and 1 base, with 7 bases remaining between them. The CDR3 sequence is CASSLGPSNQPQHF. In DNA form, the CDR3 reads TGTGCCAGCAGTTTGGGTCCGAGCAATCAGCCCCAGCATTTT.

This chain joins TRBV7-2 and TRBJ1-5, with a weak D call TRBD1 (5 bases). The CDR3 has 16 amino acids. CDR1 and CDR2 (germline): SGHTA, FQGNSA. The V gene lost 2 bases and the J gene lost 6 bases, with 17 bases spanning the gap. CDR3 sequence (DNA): TGTGCCAGCAGCTTATCGTCGGGGGTTGCGGTTCAGCCCCAGCATTTT. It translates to CASSLSSGVAVQPQHF.

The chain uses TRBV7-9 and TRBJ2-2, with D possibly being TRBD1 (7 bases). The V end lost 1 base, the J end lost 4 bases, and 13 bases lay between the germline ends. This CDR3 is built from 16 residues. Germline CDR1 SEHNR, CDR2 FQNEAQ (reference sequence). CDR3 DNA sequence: TGTGCCAGCAGCTTAGTACCAGGGGGACTCACCGGGGAGCTGTTTTTT. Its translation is CASSLVPGGLTGELFF.

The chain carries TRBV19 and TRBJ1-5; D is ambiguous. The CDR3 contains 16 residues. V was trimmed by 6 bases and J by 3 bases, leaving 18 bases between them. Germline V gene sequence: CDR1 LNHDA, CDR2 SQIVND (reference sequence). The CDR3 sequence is CASSLISEIPNQPQHF. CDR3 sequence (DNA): TGTGCCAGTAGCTTGATTTCAGAAATTCCCAATCAGCCCCAGCATTTT.

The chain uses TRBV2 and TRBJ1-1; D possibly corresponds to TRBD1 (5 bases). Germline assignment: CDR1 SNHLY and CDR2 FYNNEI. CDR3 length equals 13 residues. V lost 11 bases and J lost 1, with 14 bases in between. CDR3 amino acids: CAANGGENTEAFF. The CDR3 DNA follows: TGTGCCGCCAACGGGGGGGAGAACACTGAAGCTTTCTTT.

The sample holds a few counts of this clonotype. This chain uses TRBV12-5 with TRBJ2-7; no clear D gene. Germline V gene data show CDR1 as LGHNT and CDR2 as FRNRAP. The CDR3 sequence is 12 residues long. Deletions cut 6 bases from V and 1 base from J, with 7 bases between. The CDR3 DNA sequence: TGTGCTAGTGGGGACGGATCCTACGAGCAGTACTTC. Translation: CASGDGSYEQYF.

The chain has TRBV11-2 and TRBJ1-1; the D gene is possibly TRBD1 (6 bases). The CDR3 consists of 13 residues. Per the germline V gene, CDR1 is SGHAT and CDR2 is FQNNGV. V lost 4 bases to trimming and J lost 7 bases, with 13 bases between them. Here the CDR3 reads CASSWTAGDEAFF. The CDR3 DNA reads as TGTGCCAGCAGCTGGACGGCAGGGGATGAAGCTTTCTTT. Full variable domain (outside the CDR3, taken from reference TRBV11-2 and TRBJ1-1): EAGVAQSPRYKIIEKRQSVAFWCNPISGHATLYWYQQILGQGPKLLIQFQNNGVVDDSQLPKDRFSAERLKGVDSTLKIQPAKLEDSAVYLCASSWTAGDEAFFGQGTRLTVV.

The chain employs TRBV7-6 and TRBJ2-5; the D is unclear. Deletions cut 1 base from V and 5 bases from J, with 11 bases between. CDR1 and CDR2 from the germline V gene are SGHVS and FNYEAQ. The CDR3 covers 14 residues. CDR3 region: CASSLGKGGETQYF. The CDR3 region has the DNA TGTGCCAGCAGCTTAGGCAAGGGTGGGGAGACCCAGTACTTC.

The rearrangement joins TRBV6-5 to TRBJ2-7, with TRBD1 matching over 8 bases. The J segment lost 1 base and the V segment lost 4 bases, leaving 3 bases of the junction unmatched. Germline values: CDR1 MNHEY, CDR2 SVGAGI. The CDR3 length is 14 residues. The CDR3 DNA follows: TGTGCCAGCAGTTCTGACAGGGGTTCCTACGAGCAGTACTTC. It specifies CASSSDRGSYEQYF.

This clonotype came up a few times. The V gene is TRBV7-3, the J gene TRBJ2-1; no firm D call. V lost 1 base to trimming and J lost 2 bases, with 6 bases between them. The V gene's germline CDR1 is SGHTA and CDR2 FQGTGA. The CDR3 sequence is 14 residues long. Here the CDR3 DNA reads TGTGCCAGCAGCTTAAGGGCAGCCTACAATGAGCAGTTCTTC. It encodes CASSLRAAYNEQFF.

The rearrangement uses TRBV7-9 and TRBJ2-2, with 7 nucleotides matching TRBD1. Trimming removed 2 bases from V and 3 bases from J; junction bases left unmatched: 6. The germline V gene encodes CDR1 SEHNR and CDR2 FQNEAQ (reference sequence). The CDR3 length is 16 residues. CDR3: CASSLLDRDDTGELFF. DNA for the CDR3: TGTGCCAGCAGCTTATTAGACAGGGACGACACCGGGGAGCTGTTTTTT.

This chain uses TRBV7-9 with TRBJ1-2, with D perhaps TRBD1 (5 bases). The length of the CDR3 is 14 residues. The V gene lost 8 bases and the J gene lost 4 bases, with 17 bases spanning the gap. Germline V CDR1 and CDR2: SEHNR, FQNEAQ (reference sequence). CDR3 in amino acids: CASERERGVYGYTF. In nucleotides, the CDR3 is TGTGCCAGCGAGAGGGAGCGGGGGGTCTATGGCTACACCTTC.

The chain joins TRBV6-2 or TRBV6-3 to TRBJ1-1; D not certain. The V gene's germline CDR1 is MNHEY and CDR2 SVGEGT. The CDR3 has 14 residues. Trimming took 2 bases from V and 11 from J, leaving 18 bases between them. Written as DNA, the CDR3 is TGTGCCAGCAGTTACATCGAAGAGCTTATGAAGGCTTTCTTT. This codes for CASSYIEELMKAFF.

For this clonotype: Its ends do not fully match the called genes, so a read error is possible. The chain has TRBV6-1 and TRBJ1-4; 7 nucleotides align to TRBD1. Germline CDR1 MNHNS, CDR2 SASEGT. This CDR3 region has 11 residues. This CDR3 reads CASSEDRGQLF. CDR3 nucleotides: TGTGCCAGCAGTGAAGATAGGGGACAGCTTTTT.

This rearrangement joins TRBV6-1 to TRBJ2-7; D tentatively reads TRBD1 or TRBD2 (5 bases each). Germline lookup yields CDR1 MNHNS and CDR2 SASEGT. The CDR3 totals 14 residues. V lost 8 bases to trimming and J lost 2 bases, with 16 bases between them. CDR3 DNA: TGTGCCAGCGTGGGGAGACGGGGCCCCTACGAGCAGTACTTC. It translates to CASVGRRGPYEQYF.

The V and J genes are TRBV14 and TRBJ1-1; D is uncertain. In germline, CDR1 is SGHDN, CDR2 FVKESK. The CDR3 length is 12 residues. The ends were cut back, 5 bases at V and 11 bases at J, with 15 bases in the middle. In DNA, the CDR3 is TGTGCCAGCAGCAGCTACCCGGAACACGCTTTCTTT. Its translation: CASSSYPEHAFF.

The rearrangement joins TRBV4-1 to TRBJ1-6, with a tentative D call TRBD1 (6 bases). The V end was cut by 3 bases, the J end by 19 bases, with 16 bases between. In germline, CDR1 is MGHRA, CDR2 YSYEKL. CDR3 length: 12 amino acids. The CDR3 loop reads CASSQGGRGAHF. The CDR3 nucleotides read TGCGCCAGCAGCCAGGGGGGCCGGGGGGCGCACTTT.

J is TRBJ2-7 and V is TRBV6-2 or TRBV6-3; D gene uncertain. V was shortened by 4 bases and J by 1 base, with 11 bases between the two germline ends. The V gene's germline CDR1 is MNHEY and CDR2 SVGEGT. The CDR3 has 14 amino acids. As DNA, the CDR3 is TGTGCCAGCAGTTTCTACGGTGGGTCCTACGAGCAGTACTTC. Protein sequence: CASSFYGGSYEQYF.

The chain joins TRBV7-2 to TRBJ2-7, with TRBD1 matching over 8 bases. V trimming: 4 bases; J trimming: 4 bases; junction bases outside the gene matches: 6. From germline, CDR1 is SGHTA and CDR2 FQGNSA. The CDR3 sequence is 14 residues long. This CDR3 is CASSWDRLPYEQYF. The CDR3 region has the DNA TGTGCCAGCAGCTGGGACAGGCTCCCGTACGAGCAGTACTTC.